This TCR beta chain was recovered during a study of blood T cell repertoires in COVID-19. About the study: Samples representing acute and convalescent COVID-19 were sourced from the United States, Italy and Spain. PBMCs, B-cell-depleted T cells, or T cells provided the cDNA or gDNA that made up the material.

Using immunoSEQ multiplex PCR, the repertoire was profiled, and TCRdb retains in-frame clones only, with some absent. This repertoire shows around 100,000 clones, about 90% found once; its top ten account for approximately 7.3%. The ends lost 5 bases at V and 1 base at J; junction bases unmatched: 1. Germline assignment: CDR1 SGHAT and CDR2 FQNNGV. This CDR3 region has 13 residues. The sequenced sample was peripheral blood. The origin of this receptor is a man aged 30-40 years in a cohort sampled during active COVID-19. This chain joins TRBV11-2 and TRBJ1-1; TRBD1 matches at 7 bases. For the CDR3, the DNA is TGTGCCAGCAGCCGGGACAGGAACACTGAAGCTTTCTTT. It translates to CASSRDRNTEAFF.